What follows is one TCR beta chain and its context. This specimen comes from a study of response to subunit inactivated influenza vaccine. V was trimmed by 3 bases and J by 4 bases, leaving 9 bases between them. The CDR3 loop spans 14 amino acids. One entry per CDR3 protein, called by TCRdb with MiXCR from the RT-PCR reads. This table has under 200,000 distinct CDR3 sequences, approximately 12% appearing once. These sequences were also reported in another study, on T cells expressing NK-cell markers. That paper adds: UMI-tagged 5'RACE template switching yielded the TCR beta cDNA.

Sequencing used CD8+ T cells sorted from PBMCs, obtained 11 to 12 days after vaccination. This sequence originates from a man aged 50-60 years who received an inactivated influenza vaccine. The chain is built from TRBV12-3 or TRBV12-4 and TRBJ1-4; D unresolved. The CDR3 DNA is TGTGCCAGCAGTTTGAACGGCCTTAATGAAAAACTGTTTTTT. Translated: CASSLNGLNEKLFF.